Shown below are 10 T cell receptor beta chains from a single sample sequenced in a study of T cell responses to AZD1222 COVID-19 vaccine. This table comes from immunoSEQ multiplex PCR, and its TCRdb copy is limited to in-frame clones, with some not included. The sample includes around 130,000 clones, about 86% of them seen just once. The material sequenced was peripheral blood, taken on day 0 of AZD1222 vaccination. All receptors come from an adult in good health.

V and J are TRBV6-5 and TRBJ2-7; the match to TRBD2 covers 8 bases. Germline V lookup: CDR1 MNHEY, CDR2 SVGAGI. The CDR3 consists of 15 residues. V lost 6 bases, J lost 5 bases, and 12 bases stayed unmatched. The CDR3 DNA reads as TGTGCCAGCAGAATTAAGCGGGAGACCGGCAACGAGCAGTACTTC. Its translation is CASRIKRETGNEQYF.

CDR3 nucleotide sequence: TGTGCCAGCAGCTCACTGACTAGCGGGCTCTACAATGAGCAGTTCTTC. Translation gives CASSSLTSGLYNEQFF. The gene calls are TRBV6-2 or TRBV6-3 and TRBJ2-1; TRBD2 matches 10 bases. V dropped 6 bases and J dropped 3; count of bases not matched to a gene: 8. The CDR3 sequence is 16 residues long. CDR1 and CDR2 from the germline V gene are MNHEY and SVGEGT.

The gene calls are TRBV18 and TRBJ1-1; 7 positions match TRBD1. From germline, CDR1 is KGHSH and CDR2 LQKENI. V lost 6 bases and J lost 3; bases outside the gene matches: 10. There are 15 residues in the CDR3. In DNA form, the CDR3 reads TGTGCCAGCTCCAACATAAACAGGGGATACACTGAAGCTTTCTTT. Translating gives CASSNINRGYTEAFF.

The genes are TRBV7-8 and TRBJ2-7; 7 nucleotides agree with TRBD1. In germline, CDR1 is SGHVS, CDR2 FQNEAQ. The CDR3 runs 15 residues. Trimming removed 6 bases from V and 2 bases from J; junction bases left unmatched: 10. CDR3 sequence: CASREQGRAPYEQYF. The CDR3 DNA reads as TGTGCCAGCAGAGAACAGGGGAGAGCCCCCTACGAGCAGTACTTC.

V is TRBV7-9 and J is TRBJ1-1; no firm D call. Germline loops: CDR1 SEHNR, CDR2 FQNEAQ (reference sequence). The CDR3 spans 14 residues. Trimming removed 5 bases from V and 1 base from J, with 11 bases in between. CDR3 sequence: CASSRTQRNTEAFF. The CDR3 nucleotides read TGTGCCAGCAGCCGAACACAGAGGAACACTGAAGCTTTCTTT. Supplemented by reference TRBV7-9 and TRBJ1-1, the full variable domain reads DTGVSQNPRHKITKRGQNVTFRCDPISEHNRLYWYRQTLGQGPEFLTYFQNEAQLEKSRLLSDRFSAERPKGSFSTLEIQRTEQGDSAMYLCASSRTQRNTEAFFGQGTRLTVV.

In regard to this clone: The sample holds other DNA sequences that translate to the same CDR3. This rearrangement joins TRBV5-8 to TRBJ1-2; D not certain. The CDR3 sequence is 15 residues long. V lost 0 bases and J 0 bases, leaving 9 bases between the germline ends. Germline V lookup: CDR1 SGHTS, CDR2 YDEGEE. This CDR3 is CASSLAPRSNYGYTF. In DNA form, the CDR3 reads TGTGCCAGCAGCTTGGCGCCCCGATCTAACTATGGCTACACCTTC.

The rearrangement uses TRBV5-5 and TRBJ1-4; no clear D. V lost 2 bases, J lost 2 bases, and 4 bases lay in between. The CDR3 runs 13 residues. Per the germline V gene, CDR1 is SGHKS and CDR2 is YYEKEE (reference sequence). The CDR3 loop reads CASSFLTNEKLFF. CDR3 nucleotide sequence: TGTGCCAGCAGCTTCCTTACTAATGAAAAACTGTTTTTT.

This chain links TRBV5-8 with TRBJ1-1; D is possibly TRBD1 (6 bases). This CDR3 contains 14 residues. Germline V gives CDR1 SGHTS, CDR2 YDEGEE. The ends were cut back, 4 bases at V and 4 bases at J, with 14 bases in the middle. The CDR3 protein is CASSRRQGSTEAFF. DNA for the CDR3: TGTGCCAGCAGCCGACGGCAGGGGAGCACTGAAGCTTTCTTT.

This clone was counted only a few times. The gene calls are TRBV6-2 or TRBV6-3 and TRBJ2-1, with 10 bases that match TRBD2. Germline-derived CDR1 and CDR2 are MNHEY and SVGEGT. J was trimmed by 3 bases and V by 2 bases; bases with no gene match: 4. The CDR3 loop spans 16 amino acids. The CDR3 spells CASSYMTSGLYNEQFF. For the CDR3, the DNA is TGTGCCAGCAGTTACATGACTAGCGGGCTCTACAATGAGCAGTTCTTC.

This chain joins TRBV27 and TRBJ1-1; 9 nucleotides line up with TRBD1. Germline CDR1 MNHEY, CDR2 SMNVEV (reference sequence). V was pared by 6 bases and J by 5 bases, with 13 bases of the junction left unmatched. This CDR3 region has 16 residues. The CDR3: CASSRIAGTGRTEAFF. CDR3 DNA: TGTGCCAGCAGCCGAATAGCCGGGACAGGGAGGACTGAAGCTTTCTTT.